Below, one T cell receptor (beta chain) is given with its context. Germline-derived CDR1 and CDR2 are SGHTA and FQGNSA. Deletions cut 7 bases from V and 6 bases from J, with 19 bases between. This CDR3 is built from 15 residues. Sequenced by immunoSEQ multiplex PCR; TCRdb stores in-frame clones only, minus some. The profile shows around 330,000 clones, under 90% of them singletons. Donors were grouped by their self-reported clinical history. The study counted Cohort 3 donors as recovered given two negative PCRs, clearance, or symptom resolution. These data originate in a study of blood T cell repertoires in COVID-19. Across the study: Specimens from acute and convalescent COVID-19 originated in the United States, Italy and Spain.

The clonotype comes from a man aged 55 to 70 who had recovered from COVID-19. The chain joins TRBV7-2 to TRBJ2-4; D ambiguous. The sample was PBMCs or T cells enriched from blood (not recorded which). Here the CDR3 reads CASTATVAFPNIQYF. The CDR3 nucleotides read TGTGCCAGCACCGCCACGGTAGCCTTCCCAAACATTCAGTACTTC.